The entry below gives a single TCR beta chain sequence along with its context. Trimming removed 8 bases at V and 7 bases at J, with 14 bases between. Germline assignment: CDR1 SGHAT and CDR2 FQNNGV. The CDR3 is 12 residues long. TCRdb passed the 5' RACE reads through MiXCR, listing each CDR3 protein once. The top ten clones hold approximately 0.98% of a sample with some 500,000 distinct CDR3 sequences, approximately 14% of them seen once. The data stem from a study of identical twins. Another study also made use of these data, one on yellow fever vaccine responses in identical twins. That report notes: Twins' vaccine T cell responses were reported to seem partly convergent and partly personalized.

The origin of this receptor is a woman between 18 and 29 years old in good health. The sample was CD4+ T cells sorted from blood. The chain has TRBV11-2 and TRBJ2-5; D possibly corresponds to TRBD2 (6 bases). The CDR3: CASGSAGGTQYF. The CDR3 DNA reads TGTGCCAGCGGGTCAGCGGGCGGGACCCAGTACTTC.